These T cell receptor beta chains were read from a single sample in a study of post-analysis software for immune sequencing data. MiXCR, run by TCRdb on the PCR reads, gives a single entry per CDR3 protein. The table has over 700,000 distinct CDR3 sequences, less than 35% seen once. Input material: blood. These receptors all stem from a girl aged 10 to 17 with multiple sclerosis. Both conserved end residues are part of each CDR3. D genes are given only for firm matches. Where a row states a size, it is once, few, many or the class of an expanded clone; other rows omit it.

D | J | length | size | V | CDR3 | DNA
NA | TRBJ1-1 | 13 | NA | TRBV7-9 | CASTHSRNTEAFF | TGTGCCAGCACCCATTCCCGGAACACTGAAGCTTTCTTT
NA | TRBJ1-2 | 12 | NA | TRBV29-1 | CSAGGSNYGYTF | TGCAGCGCTGGGGGCAGTAACTATGGCTACACCTTC
NA | TRBJ1-5 | 14 | NA | TRBV20-1 | CSAQPSGGYQPQHF | TGCAGTGCCCAACCGTCCGGGGGGTATCAGCCCCAGCATTTT
TRBD2 | TRBJ2-1 | 16 | NA | TRBV18 | CASSPGTSGRSDEQFF | TGTGCCAGCTCACCAGGGACTAGCGGGAGGAGTGATGAGCAGTTCTTC
NA | TRBJ1-1 | 17 | NA | TRBV3-1 | CASSQDRRGRGNTEAFF | TGTGCCAGCAGCCAAGATCGGCGGGGAAGGGGGAACACTGAAGCTTTCTTT
NA | TRBJ2-1 | 16 | NA | TRBV4-2 | CASSQAGLRGDNEQFF | TGTGCCAGCAGCCAAGCTGGACTGAGGGGAGACAATGAGCAGTTCTTC
NA | TRBJ1-2 | 13 | NA | TRBV20-1 | CSAKTSWWDGYTF | TGCAGTGCCAAGACATCGTGGTGGGATGGCTACACCTTC
NA | TRBJ1-1 | 12 | few | TRBV28 | CASSFMNTEAFF | TGTGCCAGCAGTTTCATGAACACTGAAGCTTTCTTT
TRBD1 | TRBJ1-2 | 17 | few | TRBV28 | CASSLRTGEVEPSGYTF | TGTGCCAGCAGTTTGAGGACAGGGGAGGTGGAACCAAGTGGCTACACCTTC
TRBD1 | TRBJ2-1 | 14 | NA | TRBV5-1 | CASSPRFGTAEQFF | TGCGCCAGCAGCCCACGATTCGGGACAGCCGAGCAGTTCTTC
NA | TRBJ2-7 | 13 | NA | TRBV29-1 | CSVEKPGGYEQYF | TGCAGCGTTGAGAAGCCAGGGGGGTACGAGCAGTACTTC
NA | TRBJ2-1 | 15 | few | TRBV28 | CASRPGTLNYNEQFF | TGTGCCAGCAGGCCCGGGACCTTAAATTACAATGAGCAGTTCTTC
NA | TRBJ2-1 | 11 | few | TRBV20-1 | CSAGVRDEQFF | TGCAGTGCTGGGGTTCGCGATGAGCAGTTCTTC
NA | TRBJ2-5 | 14 | NA | TRBV12-3/TRBV12-4 | CASRPVGSGETQYF | TGTGCCAGCAGACCGGTGGGGTCAGGGGAGACCCAGTACTTC
TRBD2 | TRBJ2-7 | 15 | NA | TRBV7-9 | CASSWGLAVTYEQYF | TGTGCCAGCAGCTGGGGACTAGCGGTAACCTACGAGCAGTACTTC
NA | TRBJ1-5 | 13 | few | TRBV12-3/TRBV12-4 | CASSLDGLQPQHF | TGTGCCAGCAGTTTGGACGGACTTCAGCCCCAGCATTTT
NA | TRBJ2-1 | 14 | NA | TRBV11-2 | CASSLLRQNNEQFF | TGTGCCAGCAGCTTATTGCGCCAGAACAATGAGCAGTTCTTC
NA | TRBJ2-1 | 14 | NA | TRBV2 | CASSVGWRADEQFF | TGTGCCAGCAGTGTTGGGTGGCGGGCCGATGAGCAGTTCTTC
TRBD1 | TRBJ1-1 | 15 | NA | TRBV7-9 | CASSLVLGGGTEAFF | TGTGCCAGCAGCTTAGTGCTAGGGGGCGGCACTGAAGCTTTCTTT
NA | TRBJ1-2 | 12 | NA | TRBV6-6 | CASRGRGDGYTF | TGTGCCAGCAGGGGCAGGGGCGACGGCTACACCTTC
TRBD1 | TRBJ2-7 | 15 | NA | TRBV28 | CASRGRGDRYYEQYF | TGTGCCAGCAGGGGGCGAGGGGACAGATATTACGAGCAGTACTTC
TRBD1 | TRBJ2-7 | 12 | NA | TRBV29-1 | CSGGTVAYEQYF | TGCAGCGGGGGGACAGTTGCCTACGAGCAGTACTTC